A selection of T cell receptor beta chains follows, all from one sample in a study of blood T cell repertoires in COVID-19. This table comes from immunoSEQ multiplex PCR, and its TCRdb copy is limited to in-frame clones, with some not included. The sample lists approximately 170,000 clones; over 75% were seen once. The sample was peripheral blood. Source of these receptors: a human donor in a cohort sampled during active COVID-19. Both conserved end residues are part of each CDR3. A D gene is named only where the DNA matches it firmly. The listing skips clone size in some rows; elsewhere it reads once, few, many or a size class.

14,TRBV25-1,TRBJ2-7,.,.,CASSLRDMRGEQYF,TGTGCCAGCAGTCTCCGGGACATGAGGGGCGAGCAGTACTTC
12,TRBV6-4,TRBJ1-1,.,few,CASSDGATEAFF,TGTGCCAGCAGTGACGGGGCCACTGAAGCTTTCTTT
13,TRBV19,TRBJ1-2,.,.,CASSMLRDYGYTF,TGTGCCAGTAGTATGTTGAGGGACTATGGCTACACCTTC
17,TRBV7-2,TRBJ2-2,TRBD2,.,CASSLRLAADSTGELFF,TGTGCCAGCAGCTTAAGACTAGCGGCGGATTCTACCGGGGAGCTGTTTTTT
13,TRBV6-6,TRBJ1-4,TRBD1,few,CASDGGTGEKLFF,TGTGCCAGCGACGGGGGGACAGGGGAAAAACTGTTTTTT
18,TRBV12-5,TRBJ1-5,.,.,CASGLGALHQGSNQPQHF,TGTGCTAGTGGTTTGGGGGCCCTCCACCAGGGGAGCAATCAGCCCCAGCATTTT
15,TRBV7-9,TRBJ2-7,TRBD2,.,CASSPHREGPYEQYF,TGTGCCAGCAGCCCTCATAGGGAGGGCCCCTACGAGCAGTACTTC
15,TRBV6-2/TRBV6-3,TRBJ2-3,TRBD2,.,CASSYRDYHPDTQYF,TGTGCCAGCAGTTACCGGGACTACCACCCAGATACGCAGTATTTT
15,TRBV11-2,TRBJ2-3,TRBD2,.,CASSLAGGRTDTQYF,TGTGCCAGCAGCTTAGCGGGGGGGAGGACAGATACGCAGTATTTT
14,TRBV9,TRBJ1-6,.,.,CASSDRDNNSPLHF,TGTGCCAGCAGCGACAGGGACAATAATTCACCCCTCCACTTT
14,TRBV5-1,TRBJ2-5,TRBD1,.,CASSLRQGKETQYF,TGCGCCAGCAGCTTGCGACAGGGGAAAGAGACCCAGTACTTC
15,TRBV19,TRBJ1-6,.,few,CASSIVLEANSPLHF,TGTGCCAGTAGTATAGTTCTGGAGGCAAATTCACCCCTCCACTTT
12,TRBV9,TRBJ1-5,.,.,CASSPGGGPQHF,TGTGCCAGCAGCCCTGGGGGCGGGCCCCAGCATTTT
13,TRBV7-2,TRBJ2-7,.,.,CASSLGSIYEQYF,TGTGCCAGCAGCTTAGGTAGTATATACGAGCAGTACTTC
12,TRBV6-5,TRBJ1-6,.,.,CASSRQDSPLHF,TGTGCCAGCAGTCGACAGGATTCACCCCTCCACTTT
17,TRBV11-3,TRBJ2-6,.,few,CASSPTVGRRGANVLTF,TGTGCCAGCAGCCCCACGGTAGGGCGGAGGGGGGCCAACGTCCTGACTTTC
14,TRBV2,TRBJ2-2,TRBD1,.,CASRDRVLTGELFF,TGTGCCAGCCGGGACAGGGTGCTCACCGGGGAGCTGTTTTTT
13,TRBV12-3/TRBV12-4,TRBJ2-1,.,few,CASSLGEGNEQFF,TGTGCCAGCAGTTTGGGCGAGGGCAATGAGCAGTTCTTC
14,TRBV19,TRBJ2-7,.,.,CASSIVRSSYEQYF,TGTGCCAGTAGTATAGTTCGGAGCTCCTACGAGCAGTACTTC
14,TRBV7-2,TRBJ2-5,TRBD2,.,CASSADAGGRTQYF,TGTGCCAGCAGCGCCGACGCGGGAGGTCGGACCCAGTACTTC
16,TRBV27,TRBJ1-1,.,.,CASRTLPGESDTEAFF,TGTGCCAGCAGGACCCTACCAGGGGAGTCTGACACTGAAGCTTTCTTT
16,TRBV6-5,TRBJ2-1,TRBD2,.,CASSLLAGGRRNEQFF,TGTGCCAGCAGTTTACTAGCGGGGGGGCGCCGGAATGAGCAGTTCTTC
16,TRBV2,TRBJ2-6,.,.,CASTLGVGNGANVLTF,TGTGCCAGCACCCTCGGAGTTGGCAATGGGGCCAACGTCCTGACTTTC
14,TRBV30,TRBJ1-5,TRBD1,few,CAWRGQYSNQPQHF,TGTGCCTGGAGGGGACAGTATAGCAATCAGCCCCAGCATTTT
15,TRBV5-6,TRBJ2-7,TRBD1,.,CASSLDATGGWEQYF,TGTGCCAGCAGCTTGGATGCGACAGGGGGTTGGGAGCAGTACTTC
16,TRBV27,TRBJ2-7,.,.,CASSLSARAFSYEQYF,TGTGCCAGCAGTTTATCGGCCAGGGCATTTTCCTACGAGCAGTACTTC
17,TRBV14,TRBJ2-3,.,.,CASSQGEAQVFTDTQYF,TGTGCCAGCAGCCAAGGGGAGGCTCAGGTATTCACAGATACGCAGTATTTT
14,TRBV5-1,TRBJ1-3,TRBD1,.,CASSDRGRGNTIYF,TGCGCCAGCAGCGACAGGGGGCGAGGAAACACCATATATTTT
12,TRBV15,TRBJ1-1,.,.,CATSRANTEAFF,TGTGCCACCAGCAGGGCTAACACTGAAGCTTTCTTT
16,TRBV29-1,TRBJ2-1,TRBD1,once,CSVEEKGQGDANEQFF,TGCAGCGTTGAAGAGAAGGGACAGGGGGATGCCAATGAGCAGTTCTTC
15,TRBV27,TRBJ1-5,.,.,CASSRGGGAGQPQHF,TGTGCCAGCAGCCGAGGGGGGGGCGCAGGACAGCCCCAGCATTTT
15,TRBV11-2,TRBJ1-5,.,.,CASSQIPKGNQPQHF,TGTGCCAGCAGCCAGATCCCCAAGGGGAATCAGCCCCAGCATTTT
19,TRBV4-3,TRBJ2-1,TRBD2,.,CASSQESGGGLSSYNEQFF,TGCGCCAGCAGCCAAGAGTCGGGGGGAGGGCTCAGCTCCTACAATGAGCAGTTCTTC
14,TRBV19,TRBJ2-2,TRBD2,.,CASSTAGAFVQLFF,TGTGCCAGTAGCACAGCGGGGGCCTTTGTGCAGCTGTTTTTT
16,TRBV19,TRBJ2-3,TRBD2,once,CASSIAPAGVTDTQYF,TGTGCCAGTAGTATAGCACCAGCGGGGGTGACAGATACGCAGTATTTT
10,TRBV20-1,TRBJ2-5,.,.,CSAYKETQYF,TGCAGTGCTTACAAAGAGACCCAGTACTTC
15,TRBV5-8,TRBJ1-1,.,.,CASSLPRAKNTEAFF,TGTGCCAGCAGCTTGCCCAGGGCCAAGAACACTGAAGCTTTCTTT
14,TRBV30,TRBJ2-7,.,many,CAWSVPDGGYEQYF,TGTGCCTGGAGTGTACCAGACGGAGGCTACGAGCAGTACTTC
13,TRBV12-3/TRBV12-4,TRBJ2-1,.,few,CASSPTSPNEQFF,TGTGCCAGCAGTCCCACTAGCCCCAATGAGCAGTTCTTC
12,TRBV4-3,TRBJ1-3,.,once,CASSQGSGNKYF,TGCGCCAGCAGCCAAGGTTCCGGGAATAAATATTTT
12,TRBV7-9,TRBJ2-4,.,.,CASSLLGDIQYF,TGTGCCAGCAGCTTGTTAGGGGACATTCAGTACTTC
15,TRBV19,TRBJ2-7,TRBD2,.,CASSIVPGLANEQYF,TGTGCCAGTAGTATAGTGCCGGGACTAGCTAACGAGCAGTACTTC
18,TRBV6-2/TRBV6-3,TRBJ1-5,TRBD1,.,CASSYEDRVGRLRQPQHF,TGTGCCAGCAGTTACGAGGACAGGGTAGGTCGTCTACGGCAGCCCCAGCATTTT
14,TRBV10-2,TRBJ1-5,.,.,CASSESMSGQPQHF,TGCGCCAGCAGTGAGTCGATGAGCGGTCAGCCCCAGCATTTT
16,TRBV7-7,TRBJ2-1,TRBD2,.,CASSLGAQSGNGEQFF,TGTGCTAGCAGCTTAGGGGCCCAAAGCGGGAATGGCGAGCAGTTCTTC
20,TRBV4-3,TRBJ2-7,TRBD1,many,CASSRQRPGTGDGSSYEQYF,TGCGCCAGCAGCCGTCAACGTCCCGGGACAGGGGATGGGAGCTCCTACGAGCAGTACTTC
17,TRBV30,TRBJ2-2,TRBD2,.,CAWSAGSGGPITGELFF,TGTGCCTGGAGCGCCGGGAGCGGGGGGCCCATTACCGGGGAGCTGTTTTTT
14,TRBV9,TRBJ2-7,TRBD1,.,CASSARDRTDEQYF,TGTGCCAGCAGCGCACGGGACAGGACTGACGAGCAGTACTTC
16,TRBV3-1/TRBV3-2,TRBJ1-2,TRBD1,many,CASSQDEEGQGYGYTF,TGTGCCAGCAGCCAAGATGAAGAGGGACAGGGCTATGGCTACACCTTC
13,TRBV18,TRBJ2-6,.,few,CASSPSRENVLTF,TGTGCCAGCTCTCCCTCTCGGGAAAACGTCCTGACTTTC
12,TRBV6-2/TRBV6-3,TRBJ1-1,TRBD1,.,CASSWGQGEAFF,TGTGCCAGCAGTTGGGGACAGGGTGAAGCTTTCTTT
16,TRBV4-3,TRBJ2-5,.,.,CASSQDRSGSGETQYF,TGCGCCAGCAGCCAAGATCGTTCAGGGTCGGGTGAGACCCAGTACTTC
14,TRBV5-6,TRBJ1-2,.,.,CASSLVGDDYGYTF,TGTGCCAGCAGCTTGGTAGGGGATGACTATGGCTACACCTTC
15,TRBV11-2,TRBJ2-5,.,once,CASSLAGGGVETQYF,TGTGCCAGCAGCTTAGCAGGGGGAGGAGTGGAGACCCAGTACTTC
13,TRBV11-3,TRBJ2-3,.,.,CASSMTRGDTQYF,TGTGCCAGCAGCATGACCAGGGGAGATACGCAGTATTTT
15,TRBV3-1/TRBV3-2,TRBJ2-1,.,.,CASSQAGVKRSEQFF,TGTGCCAGCAGCCAAGCGGGAGTAAAAAGGAGTGAGCAGTTCTTC
14,TRBV6-5,TRBJ1-2,.,.,CASSTPEGVYGYTF,TGTGCCAGCAGCACCCCGGAGGGTGTCTATGGCTACACCTTC
16,TRBV14,TRBJ2-5,TRBD1,once,CASSHLGQGAGETQYF,TGTGCCAGCAGCCACCTTGGACAGGGGGCGGGAGAGACCCAGTACTTC
15,TRBV14,TRBJ2-7,.,.,CASSQDGRGWYEQYF,TGTGCCAGCAGCCAAGATGGCAGGGGTTGGTACGAGCAGTACTTC